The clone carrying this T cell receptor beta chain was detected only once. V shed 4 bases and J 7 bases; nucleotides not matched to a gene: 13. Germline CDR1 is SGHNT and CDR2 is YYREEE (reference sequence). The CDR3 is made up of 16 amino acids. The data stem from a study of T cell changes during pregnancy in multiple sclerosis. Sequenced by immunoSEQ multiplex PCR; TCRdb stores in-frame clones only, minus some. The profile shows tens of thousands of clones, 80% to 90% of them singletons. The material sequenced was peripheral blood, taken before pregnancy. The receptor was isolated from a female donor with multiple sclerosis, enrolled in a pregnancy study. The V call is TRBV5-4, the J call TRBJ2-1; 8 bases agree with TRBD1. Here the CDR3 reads CASSGRQGNEGNEQFF. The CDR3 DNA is TGTGCCAGCAGCGGGCGACAGGGGAATGAAGGGAATGAGCAGTTCTTC.